Below are 5 T cell receptor beta chains sequenced from a single sample in a study of blood T cell repertoires in COVID-19. Assay used: immunoSEQ multiplex PCR; TCRdb lists only in-frame clones, some missing. This table holds about 310,000 clones, around 87% found once. The sequencing input was peripheral blood. These receptors originate from a woman aged 50 to 65 who had recovered from COVID-19.

This CDR3 is CATHGTVGNTEAFF. CDR3 nucleotide sequence: TGTGCCACCCATGGGACAGTGGGGAACACTGAAGCTTTCTTT. The chain couples TRBV5-6 to TRBJ1-1; 7 bases match TRBD1. The CDR3 is made up of 14 amino acids. Trimming cost V 9 bases and J 1 base; bases outside gene matches: 9. Germline CDR1 and CDR2: SGHDT and YYEEEE.

This clone appeared a few times. The chain uses TRBV28 and TRBJ2-5, with D uncertain. V lost 3 bases, J lost 5 bases, and 10 bases lay in between. There are 13 residues in the CDR3. Germline values: CDR1 MDHEN, CDR2 SYDVKM. In DNA form, the CDR3 reads TGTGCCAGCAGTTTCCTCCACACGGAGACCCAGTACTTC. Its protein product is CASSFLHTETQYF. Together with reference TRBV28 and TRBJ2-5, the CDR3 gives the full variable domain: DVKVTQSSRYLVKRTGEKVFLECVQDMDHENMFWYRQDPGLGLRLIYFSYDVKMKEKGDIPEGYSVSREKKERFSLILESASTNQTSMYLCASSFLHTETQYFGPGTRLLVL.

The rearrangement links TRBV28 to TRBJ1-4, with 7 nucleotides matching TRBD1. V lost 1 base to trimming and J lost 5 bases; unmatched junction nucleotides: 7. Germline V CDR1 and CDR2: MDHEN, SYDVKM. This CDR3 has 16 residues. The CDR3 sequence: CASSLSIGRGNEKLFF. CDR3 DNA: TGTGCCAGCAGTTTATCTATCGGCAGGGGGAATGAAAAACTGTTTTTT.

This clone occurred a few times. The chain employs TRBV6-5 and TRBJ2-7; D is unclear. This CDR3 is 14 amino acids long. Germline assignment: CDR1 MNHEY and CDR2 SVGAGI. V was pared by 7 bases and J by 3 bases, with 16 bases between. The CDR3 DNA is TGTGCCAGCAAAGAACGGTTCTCTGGCTACGAGCAGTACTTC. Translating it yields CASKERFSGYEQYF.

The chain combines TRBV18 with TRBJ2-6; no definite D call. CDR1 is KGHSH, CDR2 LQKENI, per germline. The CDR3 consists of 16 residues. Trimming took off 3 bases at V and 4 bases at J, with 13 bases between the two ends. CDR3 region: CASSPTVAPGANVLTF. The CDR3 DNA is TGTGCCAGCTCACCTACTGTAGCCCCCGGGGCCAACGTCCTGACTTTC.